These T cell receptor beta chains were read from a single sample in a study of cytomegalovirus exposure and HLA in healthy donors. This table comes from immunoSEQ multiplex PCR, and its TCRdb copy is limited to in-frame clones, with some not included. The table includes about 200,000 clones, approximately 79% detected once. The sequenced sample consisted of PBMCs. These receptors all come from a man aged 50 to 60 in good health and CMV-seronegative. Both conserved end residues are part of each CDR3. A D gene is named only where the DNA matches it firmly. Not all rows give a size; the values are once, few, many and, for expanded clones, a class.

v_call,j_call,d_call,clone_size,cdr3_aa,cdr3_nt
TRBV2,TRBJ2-5,TRBD1,NA,CASSGDSSQETQYF,TGTGCCAGCAGTGGGGACAGCTCACAAGAGACCCAGTACTTC
TRBV14,TRBJ2-7,TRBD2,NA,CASSLKKPREGRMAYEQYF,TGTGCCAGCAGCCTAAAGAAGCCGCGGGAGGGCCGGATGGCCTACGAGCAGTACTTC
TRBV7-9,TRBJ2-3,TRBD2,NA,CASSYRVRTSVSGTDTQYF,TGTGCCAGCAGCTACCGAGTCAGGACTAGCGTGTCAGGCACAGATACGCAGTATTTT
TRBV28,TRBJ1-3,TRBD1,few,CASSQGEILGLSGNTIYF,TGTGCCAGCAGCCAGGGGGAGATATTAGGCCTCTCTGGAAACACCATATATTTT
TRBV19,TRBJ2-2,NA,NA,CASSPPGVRNTGELFF,TGTGCCAGTAGCCCTCCGGGGGTACGGAACACCGGGGAGCTGTTTTTT
TRBV18,TRBJ2-3,NA,NA,CASSPPARVGDTQYF,TGTGCCAGCTCACCACCGGCCAGGGTAGGAGATACGCAGTATTTT
TRBV5-1,TRBJ2-1,TRBD2,NA,CASSLVAGVVSEQFF,TGCGCCAGCAGCTTGGTCGCGGGAGTAGTTAGTGAGCAGTTCTTC
TRBV28,TRBJ2-3,NA,NA,CASLSVMSTDTQYF,TGTGCCAGCCTGTCCGTAATGAGCACAGATACGCAGTATTTT
TRBV2,TRBJ2-5,TRBD1,NA,CASSPTPGTGEGGETQYF,TGTGCCAGCAGTCCGACCCCCGGGACAGGGGAGGGAGGAGAGACCCAGTACTTC
TRBV5-5,TRBJ2-3,NA,NA,CASIKTPGSSTDTQYF,TGTGCCAGCATCAAAACTCCAGGGTCTAGCACAGATACGCAGTATTTT
TRBV29-1,TRBJ2-5,NA,NA,CSAGTIQETQYF,TGCAGCGCTGGAACTATCCAAGAGACCCAGTACTTC
TRBV2,TRBJ2-7,NA,NA,CASSERQGRGYEQYF,TGTGCCAGCAGTGAGAGACAGGGGAGGGGCTACGAGCAGTACTTC
TRBV28,TRBJ2-7,NA,NA,CASSSGHKSYEQYF,TGTGCCAGCAGTTCGGGACACAAGTCCTACGAGCAGTACTTC
TRBV6-5,TRBJ2-2,NA,NA,CASRRNTGELFF,TGTGCCAGCAGGCGGAACACCGGGGAGCTGTTTTTT
TRBV28,TRBJ2-2,NA,NA,CASKDRRGGTGELFF,TGTGCCAGTAAGGACAGGCGGGGAGGCACCGGGGAGCTGTTTTTT
TRBV28,TRBJ1-2,NA,NA,CASEEVNYGYTF,TGTGCCAGCGAGGAAGTGAACTATGGCTACACCTTC
TRBV7-3,TRBJ1-2,NA,NA,CASSSGTGTGYTF,TGTGCCAGCAGCTCGGGTACAGGGACCGGCTACACCTTC
TRBV7-9,TRBJ1-3,NA,NA,CASSLALGFSGNTIYF,TGTGCCAGCAGCTTAGCGCTTGGCTTCTCTGGAAACACCATATATTTT
TRBV11-2,TRBJ2-7,TRBD1,NA,CASSLGSGGDYEQYF,TGTGCCAGCAGCTTAGGGTCAGGGGGCGATTACGAGCAGTACTTC